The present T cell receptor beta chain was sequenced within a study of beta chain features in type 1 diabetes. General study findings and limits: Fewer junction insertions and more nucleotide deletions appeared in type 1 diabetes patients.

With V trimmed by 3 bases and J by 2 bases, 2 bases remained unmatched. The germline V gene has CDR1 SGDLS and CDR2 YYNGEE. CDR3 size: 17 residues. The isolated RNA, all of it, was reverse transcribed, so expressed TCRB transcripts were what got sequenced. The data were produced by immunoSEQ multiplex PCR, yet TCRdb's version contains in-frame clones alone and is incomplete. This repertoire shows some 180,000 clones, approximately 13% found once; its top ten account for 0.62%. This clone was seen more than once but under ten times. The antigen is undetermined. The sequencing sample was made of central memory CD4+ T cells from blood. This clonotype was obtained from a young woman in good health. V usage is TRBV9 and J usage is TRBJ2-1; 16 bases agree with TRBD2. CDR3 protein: CASSEGLAGGAYNEQFF. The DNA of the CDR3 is TGTGCCAGCAGCGAGGGACTAGCGGGGGGGGCCTACAATGAGCAGTTCTTC.